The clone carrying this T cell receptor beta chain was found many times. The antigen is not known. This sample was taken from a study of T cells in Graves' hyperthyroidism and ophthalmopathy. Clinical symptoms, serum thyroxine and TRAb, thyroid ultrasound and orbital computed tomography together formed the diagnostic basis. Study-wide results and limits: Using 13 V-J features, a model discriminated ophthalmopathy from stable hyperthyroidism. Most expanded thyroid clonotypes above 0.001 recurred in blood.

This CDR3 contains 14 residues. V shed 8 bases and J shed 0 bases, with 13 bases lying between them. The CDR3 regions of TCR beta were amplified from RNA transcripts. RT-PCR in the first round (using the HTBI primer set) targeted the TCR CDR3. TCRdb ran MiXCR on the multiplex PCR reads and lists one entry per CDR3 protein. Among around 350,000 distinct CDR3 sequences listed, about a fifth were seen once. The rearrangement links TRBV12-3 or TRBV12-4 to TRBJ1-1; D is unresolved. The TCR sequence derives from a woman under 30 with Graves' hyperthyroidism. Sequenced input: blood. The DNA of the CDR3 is TGTGCCAGCGGGTCCCCCCGAGTGAACACTGAAGCTTTCTTT. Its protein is CASGSPRVNTEAFF.